A single sample is the source of the 20 T cell receptor beta chains below, sequenced in a study of blood T cells in healthy people across ages. A second PCR, run for roughly 7 to 12 cycles, used a sample-barcoded 5' primer plus a J-beta primer mix. TCRdb itself ran the 5' RACE reads through MiXCR, one entry per CDR3 protein. The sample records 1.2 million to 1.5 million distinct CDR3 sequences, approximately 38% being singletons. Material for sequencing was blood. The receptor set was obtained from a woman younger than 30 in good health.

The gene calls are TRBV6-5 and TRBJ2-4; 9 bases agree with TRBD1. Near its end, the DNA agrees better with TRBJ2-7, so the J call may be wrong. The CDR3 has 18 residues. Germline V lookup: CDR1 MNHEY, CDR2 SVGAGI. CDR3 in DNA: TGTGCCAGCAGTTACTCAAAGGGGGGACAGGGATCCCCCCACGAGCAGTACTTC. As protein: CASSYSKGGQGSPHEQYF.

The chain combines TRBV7-2 with TRBJ2-7; 9 positions match TRBD2. With 5 bases clipped from V and 6 bases from J, the junction kept 11 bases outside the gene matches. The CDR3 runs to 15 residues. Looked up from germline, CDR1 is SGHTA and CDR2 is FQGNSA. The CDR3 nucleotides read TGTGCCAGCAGCGGGATAGCGGGAGTTGGGCTCGAGCAGTACTTC. This translates into CASSGIAGVGLEQYF.

This chain uses TRBV6-6 with TRBJ2-7, with 9 bases matching TRBD1. This CDR3 is built from 14 residues. Trimming took 6 bases from V and 3 from J; bases not matched to a gene: 6. Germline V gene sequence: CDR1 MNHNY, CDR2 SVGAGI (reference sequence). The CDR3 is CASRYGQGYYEQYF. The CDR3 coding sequence is TGTGCCAGCAGGTATGGACAGGGGTACTACGAGCAGTACTTC.

This clonotype was found many times. This chain joins TRBV9 and TRBJ2-3; 12 bases line up with TRBD2. The V and J ends lost 4 bases and 4 bases, in that order; junction bases with no gene match: 4. Germline V gene sequence: CDR1 SGDLS, CDR2 YYNGEE. The CDR3 is made up of 15 amino acids. The CDR3 spells CASSLAGGLADTQYF. In DNA, the CDR3 is TGTGCCAGCAGCCTAGCGGGAGGGTTGGCAGATACGCAGTATTTT.

V gene TRBV21-1 combines with J gene TRBJ2-1. TRBV21-1 is recorded as a pseudogene. The CDR3 has 12 residues. CDR3 loop: CARRVKTNEQFF. In nucleotides, the CDR3 is TGTGCCAGGAGAGTAAAAACAAATGAGCAGTTCTTC.

The chain couples TRBV2 to TRBJ1-2; TRBD1 agrees at 10 bases. CDR1 SNHLY and CDR2 FYNNEI come from the germline V gene. V trimming: 5 bases; J trimming: 3 bases; junction bases outside the gene matches: 9. The CDR3 length is 16 residues. The CDR3 reads CASSPGQGTGDYGYTF. The CDR3 coding sequence is TGTGCCAGCAGTCCGGGACAGGGGACCGGTGACTATGGCTACACCTTC.

This clonotype was counted only a few times. The chain carries TRBV7-2 and TRBJ1-5; D is uncertain. The CDR3 length is 18 residues. The germline V gene encodes CDR1 SGHTA and CDR2 FQGNSA. With 1 base removed from V and 0 bases from J, the gap between germline ends came to 16 bases. CDR3 nucleotides: TGTGCCAGCAGCTTAGTCGGTCCGACCGATTCTAGCAATCAGCCCCAGCATTTT. Its protein product is CASSLVGPTDSSNQPQHF.

This clonotype was detected only a few times. This chain links TRBV20-1 with TRBJ1-1, with D uncertain. V was cut by 0 bases and J by 1 base, with 12 bases left in between. The CDR3 has 15 residues. In germline, CDR1 is DFQATT, CDR2 SNEGSKA (reference sequence). The CDR3, as DNA: TGCAGTGCTAGAGATTGGGAGACGGAGAACACTGAAGCTTTCTTT. This codes for CSARDWETENTEAFF.

The CDR3 spells CASTEGLTDTQYF. The CDR3 DNA is TGTGCCAGCACCGAGGGACTTACAGATACGCAGTATTTT. The rearrangement joins TRBV6-5 to TRBJ2-3, with D maybe TRBD2 (6 bases). V lost 7 bases, J lost 3 bases, and 11 bases lay in between. Germline loops: CDR1 MNHEY, CDR2 SVGAGI. The length of the CDR3 is 13 residues.

This clonotype was counted only a few times. The genes are TRBV20-1 and TRBJ1-2, with unresolved D. The CDR3 is 11 amino acids. V was clipped by 6 bases and J by 1 base, with 6 bases between them. Germline lookup yields CDR1 DFQATT and CDR2 SNEGSKA (reference sequence). The CDR3 protein is CSAIDNYGYTF. The CDR3 DNA is TGCAGTGCGATAGATAACTATGGCTACACCTTC.

The CDR3 DNA reads TGCGCCAGCAGCCGATCAGGGGGGGCCGCTTCCCTCTACGAGCAGTACTTC. Encoded protein: CASSRSGGAASLYEQYF. V is TRBV5-1 and J is TRBJ2-7, with D perhaps given as TRBD1 or TRBD2 (7 bases each). There are 17 residues in the CDR3. The germline V and J ends were trimmed by 4 bases and 3 bases, with 23 bases remaining between them. Germline-derived CDR1 and CDR2 are SGHRS and YFSETQ.

In the case of this clonotype: One end of the junction fails to match germline, which may point to a read error. The chain employs TRBV7-9 and TRBJ2-7, with 7 bases identical to TRBD2. There are 15 residues in the CDR3. The germline V gene has CDR1 SEHNR and CDR2 FQNEAQ (reference sequence). The CDR3: CASILAAGDYYEQYF. The CDR3 DNA follows: TGTGCCAGCATCTTAGCGGCGGGAGACTACTACGAGCAGTACTTC.

The chain couples TRBV20-1 to TRBJ2-3, with a weak D call TRBD2 (5 bases). Germline CDR1 and CDR2: DFQATT and SNEGSKA (reference sequence). The CDR3 has 15 residues. Trimming stripped 0 bases from V and 2 bases from J, with 12 bases between. This chain's CDR3 is CSARDIAGNTDTQYF. CDR3 coding DNA: TGCAGTGCTAGAGATATCGCGGGCAACACAGATACGCAGTATTTT.

This clonotype was observed a few times. The chain has TRBV7-9 and TRBJ2-5; D remains ambiguous. The germline CDR1 and CDR2 sequences are SEHNR and FQNEAQ (reference sequence). This CDR3 has 15 residues. V lost 3 bases to trimming and J lost 1 base, with 12 bases between them. The DNA of the CDR3 is TGTGCCAGCAGCTTTACCTGGACCTCCCAAGAGACCCAGTACTTC. Translating it yields CASSFTWTSQETQYF.

The V gene is TRBV20-1, the J gene TRBJ2-3; D is ambiguous. CDR1 DFQATT and CDR2 SNEGSKA come from the germline V gene (reference sequence). This CDR3 is built from 14 residues. V gave up 1 base and J gave up 8 bases, with 16 bases separating them. CDR3 in DNA: TGCAGTGCTAGAGTTGACTCGAGCTTGGGTACGCAGTATTTT. Its protein product is CSARVDSSLGTQYF.

A single count supports this clonotype. The J gene is TRBJ1-1, the V gene TRBV12-3 or TRBV12-4; D unclear. The CDR3 covers 14 residues. Deletions cut 7 bases from V and 4 bases from J, with 16 bases between. The CDR3 DNA follows: TGTGCCAGCACCCCCGGCCTTGATGGCACTGAAGCTTTCTTT. This translates into CASTPGLDGTEAFF.

V gene TRBV14 combines with J gene TRBJ2-5; D ambiguous. The tail of the sequence fits TRBJ2-7 better, so the J call may be wrong. Germline V lookup: CDR1 SGHDN, CDR2 FVKESK. The CDR3 is 14 amino acids. As DNA, the CDR3 is TGTGCCAGCAGCCAAAGTCAGCCCCCCTACGAGCAGTACTTC. Amino acid sequence: CASSQSQPPYEQYF.

V and J are TRBV18 and TRBJ2-7; 8 bases are a match to TRBD1. Trimming cost V 2 bases and J 2 bases; bases outside gene matches: 5. Germline V gene sequence: CDR1 KGHSH, CDR2 LQKENI. The CDR3 has 15 amino acids. Here the CDR3 reads CASSPGAGGTYEQYF. CDR3 coding DNA: TGTGCCAGCTCACCAGGGGCAGGGGGCACCTACGAGCAGTACTTC.

There are a few counts of this clonotype. This sequence joins TRBV20-1 and TRBJ2-1; 8 bases line up with TRBD2. This CDR3 is built from 15 residues. Trimming took 3 bases from V and 1 from J; bases not matched to a gene: 5. From germline, CDR1 is DFQATT and CDR2 SNEGSKA (reference sequence). CDR3 nucleotide sequence: TGCAGTGCTAGGGGGGCGGGAGGTTCCTACAATGAGCAGTTCTTC. It specifies CSARGAGGSYNEQFF.

This rearrangement joins TRBV29-1 to TRBJ2-2; TRBD1 is a possible D gene (6 bases). The CDR3 runs 16 residues. V shed 6 bases and J shed 7 bases, with 24 bases lying between them. Germline CDR1 is SQVTM and CDR2 is ANQGSEA. CDR3 region: CSVAQGGSGRGGELFF. DNA for the CDR3: TGCAGCGTCGCGCAAGGGGGATCGGGAAGGGGCGGGGAGCTGTTTTTT.